The next 13 T cell receptor beta chains were all read from a single sample in a study of shared clonotypes between healthy human individuals. Sequencing was performed with immunoSEQ multiplex PCR; in TCRdb, only in-frame clones are kept and a portion is missing. The sample contains hundreds of thousands of clones, roughly 80% of which appear only once. The sequenced sample was PBMCs. The receptors originated from a woman aged 40 to 50 in good health. Some clones in this sample may be carry-over from other donors' samples.

The genes are TRBV9 and TRBJ2-5; 10 bases fit TRBD2. The CDR3 loop spans 15 amino acids. The J segment lost 3 bases and the V segment lost 3 bases, leaving 5 bases of the junction unmatched. Per germline, CDR1 SGDLS and CDR2 YYNGEE. CDR3: CASSASGTSEETQYF. CDR3 DNA: TGTGCCAGCAGCGCATCCGGGACTAGCGAAGAGACCCAGTACTTC.

The CDR3 is CASSANGQGVYGYTF. The CDR3 nucleotides are TGTGCCAGCAGCGCAAATGGACAGGGGGTCTATGGCTACACCTTC. The V gene is TRBV9, the J gene TRBJ1-2; 10 nucleotides line up with TRBD1. Trimming cost V 3 bases and J 4 bases; bases outside gene matches: 6. Germline loops: CDR1 SGDLS, CDR2 YYNGEE. The CDR3 sequence is 15 residues long.

The V and J genes are TRBV28 and TRBJ1-1; D uncertain. This CDR3 is 13 amino acids long. The germline V gene encodes CDR1 MDHEN and CDR2 SYDVKM. The V end lost 2 bases, the J end lost 4 bases, and 8 bases lay between the germline ends. This chain's CDR3 is CASSLGRGTEAFF. The CDR3 nucleotides are TGTGCCAGCAGTTTAGGGCGGGGCACTGAAGCTTTCTTT.

The CDR3 region is CASSLTRWDEQYF. The CDR3, as DNA: TGTGCCAGCAGTTTGACTAGATGGGACGAGCAGTACTTC. The chain combines TRBV27 with TRBJ2-7; the D gene is possibly TRBD2 (6 bases). Trimming removed 3 bases from V and 5 bases from J, with 11 bases in between. Looked up from germline, CDR1 is MNHEY and CDR2 is SMNVEV (reference sequence). CDR3 size: 13 residues.

The chain is built from TRBV9 and TRBJ2-1, with D perhaps matching TRBD1 or TRBD2 (5 bases each). Deletions cut 4 bases from V and 6 bases from J, with 14 bases between. CDR3 length: 14 residues. Germline CDR1 SGDLS, CDR2 YYNGEE. As DNA, the CDR3 is TGTGCCAGCAGCTCCAGGGAGCCCGTCAATGAGCAGTTCTTC. Translating gives CASSSREPVNEQFF.

The genes are TRBV28 and TRBJ1-3; no reliable D call. Trimming removed 6 bases at V and 4 bases at J, with 4 bases between. The CDR3 extends over 11 amino acids. Per the germline V gene, CDR1 is MDHEN and CDR2 is SYDVKM. CDR3 in DNA: TGTGCCAGCAGGTTAGGAAACACCATATATTTT. Translating gives CASRLGNTIYF.

The chain is built from TRBV7-2 and TRBJ2-6, with D unresolved. This CDR3 is 19 amino acids long. Between the trimmed V and J ends, which lost 2 bases and 0 bases, there was a span of 17 bases. CDR1 is SGHTA and CDR2 is FQGNSA in the germline V gene. The CDR3 region is CASSLRAAQQNSGANVLTF. CDR3 sequence (DNA): TGTGCCAGCAGCTTACGGGCAGCCCAGCAAAACTCTGGGGCCAACGTCCTGACTTTC.

This clone was seen once. One base separates it from a far larger clone, so it is likely a read error. The rearrangement uses TRBV20-1 and TRBJ1-1, with D uncertain. V lost 4 bases and J lost 4, with 7 bases in between. Germline V lookup: CDR1 DFQATT, CDR2 SNEGSKA (reference sequence). The CDR3 is 11 amino acids. The CDR3 sequence: CSAKSCTEAFF. CDR3 nucleotides: TGCAGTGCTAAGAGTTGCACTGAAGCTTTCTTT.

This clone was counted many times. The rearrangement joins TRBV7-2 to TRBJ2-7; D is unclear. The germline V and J ends were trimmed by 6 bases and 3 bases, with 15 bases remaining between them. Germline V gives CDR1 SGHTA, CDR2 FQGNSA. The CDR3 spans 14 residues. CDR3 DNA sequence: TGTGCCAGCAGACCATCGGGTCGACTCTACGAGCAGTACTTC. Residues: CASRPSGRLYEQYF.

The chain carries TRBV10-3 and TRBJ1-5; D ambiguous. The V gene lost 2 bases and the J gene lost 0 bases, with 5 bases spanning the gap. The germline gives CDR1 ENHRY, CDR2 SYGVKD. The CDR3 extends over 14 amino acids. The CDR3 region has the DNA TGTGCCATCAGTGAGGAAACTAGCAATCAGCCCCAGCATTTT. It specifies CAISEETSNQPQHF.

The CDR3 nucleotides read TGTGCCAGCAGGATACAGGGTCTTCTTCAGCCCCAGCATTTT. It translates to CASRIQGLLQPQHF. The rearrangement links TRBV28 to TRBJ1-5, with D tentatively TRBD1 (6 bases). With 6 bases removed from V and 6 bases from J, the gap between germline ends came to 15 bases. CDR1 and CDR2 (germline): MDHEN, SYDVKM. This CDR3 spans 14 amino acids.

The chain carries TRBV18 and TRBJ1-1, with D possibly matching TRBD1 (5 bases). Germline CDR1 is KGHSH and CDR2 is LQKENI. The CDR3 contains 13 residues. Trimming removed 3 bases from V and 5 bases from J, with 10 bases in between. The DNA of the CDR3 is TGTGCCAGCTCACCGTCAGGGAGGACTGAAGCTTTCTTT. Amino acids: CASSPSGRTEAFF.

The V call is TRBV4-3, the J call TRBJ1-2; D possibly corresponds to TRBD1 (6 bases). The V and J ends lost 0 bases and 4 bases respectively, with 15 bases between them. The CDR3 sequence is 16 residues long. Per germline, CDR1 LGHNA and CDR2 YSLEER. The CDR3 loop reads CASSQDRAGEIYGYTF. CDR3 bases: TGCGCCAGCAGCCAAGATAGGGCAGGGGAAATCTATGGCTACACCTTC.